The clone carrying this TCR beta chain was observed once. This CDR3 has 15 residues. Germline V gene sequence: CDR1 SGHNT, CDR2 YYREEE (reference sequence). Unmatched junction bases numbered 11, after V lost 4 bases and J lost 5 bases. Sequenced by immunoSEQ multiplex PCR; TCRdb stores in-frame clones only, minus some. The repertoire holds around 190,000 clones, around 90% seen once, with approximately 1.4% in the top ten. The record originates from a study of control samples from healthy donors and cancer patients. The TCR was taken from a woman in her fifties or sixties in good health. Sequencing was done on a sample of blood. The chain uses TRBV5-4 and TRBJ2-5; TRBD2 matches at 7 bases. Here the CDR3 reads CASSQREDLKETQYF. In nucleotides, the CDR3 is TGTGCCAGCAGCCAGCGGGAAGACCTTAAGGAGACCCAGTACTTC.